This T cell receptor beta chain originates from a study of blood T cell repertoires in COVID-19. Study-level background: Donors in the United States, Italy and Spain gave samples during acute or convalescent COVID-19.

Only in-frame clones appear in the TCRdb table, and some are missing; sequencing was by immunoSEQ multiplex PCR. The sample has roughly 320,000 clones; 85% to 95% are singletons. Germline V lookup: CDR1 LNHDA, CDR2 SQIVND (reference sequence). The CDR3 totals 16 residues. V lost 5 bases, J lost 0 bases, and 8 bases stayed unmatched. The study assigned cohorts using participant-reported clinical history. Participants in the exposed group had met a COVID-19 case in the 2 weeks before joining the study. The V call is TRBV19, the J call TRBJ2-3; 7 bases agree with TRBD1. The sequencing sample was made of PBMCs or T cells enriched from blood (not recorded which). This clonotype was obtained from a woman aged 25 to 39 who had been exposed to COVID-19. The CDR3 nucleotides read TGTGCCAGTAGTCGCAGACAGGGATCGAGCACAGATACGCAGTATTTT. Residues: CASSRRQGSSTDTQYF. Combining the CDR3 with reference TRBV19 and TRBJ2-3 gives the whole variable domain DGGITQSPKYLFRKEGQNVTLSCEQNLNHDAMYWYRQDPGQGLRLIYYSQIVNDFQKGDIAEGYSVSREKKESFPLTVTSAQKNPTAFYLCASSRRQGSSTDTQYFGPGTRLTVL.